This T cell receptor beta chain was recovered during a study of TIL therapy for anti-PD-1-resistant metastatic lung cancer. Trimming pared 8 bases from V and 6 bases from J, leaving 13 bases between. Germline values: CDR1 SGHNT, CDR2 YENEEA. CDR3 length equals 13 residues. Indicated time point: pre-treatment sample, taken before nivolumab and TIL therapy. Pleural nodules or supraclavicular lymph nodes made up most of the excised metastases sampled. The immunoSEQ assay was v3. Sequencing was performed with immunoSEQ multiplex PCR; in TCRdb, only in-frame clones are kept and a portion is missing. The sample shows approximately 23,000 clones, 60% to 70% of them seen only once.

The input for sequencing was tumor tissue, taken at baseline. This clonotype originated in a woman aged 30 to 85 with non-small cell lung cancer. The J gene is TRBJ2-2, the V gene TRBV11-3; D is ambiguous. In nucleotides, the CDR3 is TGTGCCAGCTCCGGGTTCCGCGCCGGGGAGCTGTTTTTT. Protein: CASSGFRAGELFF.